The entry below gives a single T cell receptor (beta chain) sequence along with its context. Its matching antigen is unknown. The CDR3 totals 15 residues. V was cut by 1 base and J by 2 bases, with 9 bases left in between. Germline V gene sequence: CDR1 LGHDT, CDR2 YNNKEL (reference sequence). Every one of the donors was a healthy Caucasian. The sample originates from a study of identical twins. Study outcomes and limitations: In drawing conclusions, the study used cross-sectional statistical analysis and did not follow the same donors. Clonotypes of the beta chain that were abundant in cord blood carried fewer insertions (memory repertoires showed none).

In TCRdb, the 5' RACE reads were re-called with MiXCR into one record per CDR3 protein. The sample consists of approximately 1.8 million distinct CDR3 sequences, about 30% of them appearing once. V usage is TRBV3-1 and J usage is TRBJ1-5, with no clear D. This sequence originates from a newborn girl in good health. The sample consisted of cord blood. The CDR3 DNA reads as TGTGCCAGCAGCCAAGCAAGCGGACGCAATCAGCCCCAGCATTTT. Amino acids: CASSQASGRNQPQHF.